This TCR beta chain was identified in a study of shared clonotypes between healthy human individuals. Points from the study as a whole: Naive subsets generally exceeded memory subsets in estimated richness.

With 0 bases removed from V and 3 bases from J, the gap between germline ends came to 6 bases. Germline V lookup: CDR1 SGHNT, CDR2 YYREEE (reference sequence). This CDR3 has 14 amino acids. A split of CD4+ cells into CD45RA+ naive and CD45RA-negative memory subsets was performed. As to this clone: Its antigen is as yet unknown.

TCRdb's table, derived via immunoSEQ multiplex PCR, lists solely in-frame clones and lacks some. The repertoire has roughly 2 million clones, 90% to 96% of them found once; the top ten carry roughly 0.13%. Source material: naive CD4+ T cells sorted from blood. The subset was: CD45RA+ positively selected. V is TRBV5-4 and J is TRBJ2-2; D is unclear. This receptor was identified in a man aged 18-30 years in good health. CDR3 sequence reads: CASSLEPDTGELFF. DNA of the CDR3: TGTGCCAGCAGCTTGGAACCTGACACCGGGGAGCTGTTTTTT. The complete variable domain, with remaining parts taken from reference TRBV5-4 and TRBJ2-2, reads ETGVTQSPTHLIKTRGQQVTLRCSSQSGHNTVSWYQQALGQGPQFIFQYYREEENGRGNFPPRFSGLQFPNYSSELNVNALELDDSALYLCASSLEPDTGELFFGEGSRLTVL.